This T cell receptor beta chain was obtained from a study of T cell responses to AZD1222 COVID-19 vaccine. On this clone: Its antigen is currently unknown.

There are 12 residues in the CDR3. V was trimmed by 4 bases and J by 1 base, leaving 4 bases between them. Germline CDR1 reads LGHDT; CDR2 reads YNNKEL (reference sequence). Profiling relied on immunoSEQ multiplex PCR, and the TCRdb table lists in-frame clones only, not all of them. Of 150,000 to 200,000 clones listed, about 92% are singletons. The study, taken as a whole, reports: The CD4 TCRs associated with vaccination extended across spike and predominated at 160-218 and 743-854. Nearly half of the spike-specific TCRs reportedly recognize variant regions that carry no mutations. Breadth and depth of Spike-specific TCRs rose after two AZD1222 doses.

The V call is TRBV3-1 (or the pseudogene TRBV3-2), the J call TRBJ1-2; D is unclear. The sample in question was peripheral blood, obtained 28 days after the second dose of the MenACWY control vaccine. This sequence was found in an adult who received the MenACWY meningococcal vaccine as a control. CDR3 region: CASSLSNYGYTF. CDR3 nucleotides: TGTGCCAGCAGCCTAAGTAACTATGGCTACACCTTC.